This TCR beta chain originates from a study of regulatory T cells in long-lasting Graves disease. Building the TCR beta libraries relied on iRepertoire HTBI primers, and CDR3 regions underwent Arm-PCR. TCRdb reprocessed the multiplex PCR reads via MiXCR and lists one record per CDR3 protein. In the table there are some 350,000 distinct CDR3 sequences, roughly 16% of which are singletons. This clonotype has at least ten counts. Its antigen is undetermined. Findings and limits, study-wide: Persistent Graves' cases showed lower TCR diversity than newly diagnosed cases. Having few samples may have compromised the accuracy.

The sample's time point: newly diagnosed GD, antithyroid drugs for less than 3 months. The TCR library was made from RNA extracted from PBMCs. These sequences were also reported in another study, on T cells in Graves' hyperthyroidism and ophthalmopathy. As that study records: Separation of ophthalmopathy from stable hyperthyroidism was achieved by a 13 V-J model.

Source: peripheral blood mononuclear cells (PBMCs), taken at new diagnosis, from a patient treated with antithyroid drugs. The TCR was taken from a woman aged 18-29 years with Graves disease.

The CDR3, as DNA: TGTGCCAGCATGAGGACAGGTTATTACGAGCAGTACTTC. It codes for CASMRTGYYEQYF. This chain uses TRBV2 with TRBJ2-7; 7 nucleotides agree with TRBD1. J lost 4 bases, V lost 7 bases, and 7 bases had no gene match. CDR1 is SNHLY, CDR2 FYNNEI, per germline. The length of the CDR3 is 13 residues.